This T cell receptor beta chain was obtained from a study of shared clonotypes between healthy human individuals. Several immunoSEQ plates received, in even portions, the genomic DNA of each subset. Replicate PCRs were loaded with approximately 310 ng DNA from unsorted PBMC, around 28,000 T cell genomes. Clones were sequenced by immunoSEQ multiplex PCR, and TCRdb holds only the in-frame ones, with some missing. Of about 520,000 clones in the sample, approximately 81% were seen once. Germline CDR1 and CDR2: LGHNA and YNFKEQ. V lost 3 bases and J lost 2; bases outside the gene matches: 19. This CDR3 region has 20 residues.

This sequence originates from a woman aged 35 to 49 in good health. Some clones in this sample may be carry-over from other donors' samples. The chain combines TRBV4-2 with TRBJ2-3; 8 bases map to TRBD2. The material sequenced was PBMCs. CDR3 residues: CASSQGPGVRGRTVTDTQYF. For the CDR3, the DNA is TGTGCCAGCAGCCAGGGCCCCGGGGTGCGCGGGAGGACCGTCACAGATACGCAGTATTTT.